This T cell receptor (beta chain) originates from a study of blood T cell repertoires in COVID-19. CDR3 length equals 13 residues. Trimming removed 7 bases at V and 9 bases at J, with 18 bases between. Germline lookup yields CDR1 MDHEN and CDR2 SYDVKM. Clones were read by immunoSEQ multiplex PCR, and TCRdb kept only the in-frame ones, dropping some. Among 250,000 to 350,000 clones listed, around 85% were seen once. This TCR was sampled from a human donor with COVID-19, enrolled during active disease. The donor label of this sample is uncertain. The V gene is TRBV28, the J gene TRBJ1-2; the D gene is possibly TRBD1 (6 bases). The source material was peripheral blood. The CDR3 is CASTLGGDVSYTF. CDR3 bases: TGTGCCAGCACCCTAGGGGGGGATGTTAGCTACACCTTC.